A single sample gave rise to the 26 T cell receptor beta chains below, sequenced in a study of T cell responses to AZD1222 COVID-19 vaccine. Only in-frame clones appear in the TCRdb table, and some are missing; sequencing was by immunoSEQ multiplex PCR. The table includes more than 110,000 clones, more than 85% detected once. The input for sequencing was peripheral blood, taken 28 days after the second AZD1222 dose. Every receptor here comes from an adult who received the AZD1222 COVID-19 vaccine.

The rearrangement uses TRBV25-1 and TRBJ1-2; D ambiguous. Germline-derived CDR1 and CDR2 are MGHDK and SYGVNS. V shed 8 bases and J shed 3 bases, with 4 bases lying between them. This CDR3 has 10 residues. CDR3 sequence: CASEHYGYTF. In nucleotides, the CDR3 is TGTGCCAGCGAGCACTATGGCTACACCTTC.

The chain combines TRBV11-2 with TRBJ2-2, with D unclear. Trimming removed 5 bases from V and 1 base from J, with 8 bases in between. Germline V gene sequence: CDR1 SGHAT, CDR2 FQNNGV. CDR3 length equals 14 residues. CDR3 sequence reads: CASSALRNTGELFF. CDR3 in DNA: TGTGCCAGCAGCGCACTCAGGAACACCGGGGAGCTGTTTTTT.

CDR3 sequence reads: CASSWYMNTEAFF. For the CDR3, the DNA is TGTGCCAGCAGTTGGTACATGAACACTGAAGCTTTCTTT. The chain links TRBV28 to TRBJ1-1; D not resolved. Looked up from germline, CDR1 is MDHEN and CDR2 is SYDVKM. The CDR3 contains 13 residues. V dropped 4 bases and J dropped 0 bases, with 6 bases sitting between them.

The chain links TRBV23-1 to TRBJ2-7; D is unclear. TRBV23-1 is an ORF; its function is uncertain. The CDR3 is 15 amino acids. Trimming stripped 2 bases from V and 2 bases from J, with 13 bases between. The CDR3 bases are TGCGCCAGCAGTCAACGGCACAGTTCCCCCTACGAGCAGTACTTC. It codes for CASSQRHSSPYEQYF.

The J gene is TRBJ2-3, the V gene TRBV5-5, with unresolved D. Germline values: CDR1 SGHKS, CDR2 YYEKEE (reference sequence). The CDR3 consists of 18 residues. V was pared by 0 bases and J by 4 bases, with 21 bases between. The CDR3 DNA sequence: TGTGCCAGCAGCTTGGACGCGACCCGAGTAGTTTGGGCAGATACGCAGTATTTT. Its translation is CASSLDATRVVWADTQYF.

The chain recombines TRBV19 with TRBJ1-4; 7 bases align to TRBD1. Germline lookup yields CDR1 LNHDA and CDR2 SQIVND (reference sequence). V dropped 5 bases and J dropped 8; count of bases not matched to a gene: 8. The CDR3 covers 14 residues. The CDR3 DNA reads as TGTGCCAGTAGTCCGGACAGGTCCCACGAAAAACTGTTTTTT. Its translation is CASSPDRSHEKLFF.

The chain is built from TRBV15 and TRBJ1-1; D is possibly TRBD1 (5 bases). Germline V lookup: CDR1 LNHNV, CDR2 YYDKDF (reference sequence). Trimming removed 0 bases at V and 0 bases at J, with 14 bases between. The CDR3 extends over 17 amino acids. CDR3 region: CATSRDMGVGMNTEAFF. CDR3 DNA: TGTGCCACCAGCAGAGATATGGGGGTAGGGATGAACACTGAAGCTTTCTTT.

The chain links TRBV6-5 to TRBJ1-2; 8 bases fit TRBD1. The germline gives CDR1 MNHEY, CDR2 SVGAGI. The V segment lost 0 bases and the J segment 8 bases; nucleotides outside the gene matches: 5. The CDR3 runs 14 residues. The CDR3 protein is CASSYSGQGEGYTF. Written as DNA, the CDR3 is TGTGCCAGCAGTTACTCCGGACAGGGTGAGGGCTACACCTTC.

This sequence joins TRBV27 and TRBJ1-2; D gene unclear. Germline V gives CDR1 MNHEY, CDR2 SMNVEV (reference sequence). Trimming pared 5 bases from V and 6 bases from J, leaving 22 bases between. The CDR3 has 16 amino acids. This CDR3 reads CASSLPSNYREDGYTF. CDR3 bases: TGTGCCAGCAGTCTCCCCTCAAATTACCGGGAGGATGGCTACACCTTC.

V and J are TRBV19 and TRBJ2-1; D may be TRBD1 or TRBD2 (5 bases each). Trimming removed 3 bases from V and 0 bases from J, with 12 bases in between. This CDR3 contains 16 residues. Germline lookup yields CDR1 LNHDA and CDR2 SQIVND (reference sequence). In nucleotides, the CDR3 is TGTGCCAGTAGTATTTACGGGGCGAGCTCCTACAATGAGCAGTTCTTC. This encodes CASSIYGASSYNEQFF.

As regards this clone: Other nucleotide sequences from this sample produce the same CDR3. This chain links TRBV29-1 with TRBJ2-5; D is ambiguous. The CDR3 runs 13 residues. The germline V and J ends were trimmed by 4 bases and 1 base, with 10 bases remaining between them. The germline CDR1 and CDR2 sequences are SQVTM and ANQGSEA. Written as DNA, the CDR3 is TGCAGCGTTGTACAAGGGTCCCAAGAGACCCAGTACTTC. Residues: CSVVQGSQETQYF.

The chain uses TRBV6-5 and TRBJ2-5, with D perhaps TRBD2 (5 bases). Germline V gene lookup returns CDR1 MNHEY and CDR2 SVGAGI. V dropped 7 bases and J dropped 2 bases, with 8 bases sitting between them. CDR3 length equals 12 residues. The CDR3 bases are TGTGCCAGCAACGCGGGTCAAGAGACCCAGTACTTC. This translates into CASNAGQETQYF.

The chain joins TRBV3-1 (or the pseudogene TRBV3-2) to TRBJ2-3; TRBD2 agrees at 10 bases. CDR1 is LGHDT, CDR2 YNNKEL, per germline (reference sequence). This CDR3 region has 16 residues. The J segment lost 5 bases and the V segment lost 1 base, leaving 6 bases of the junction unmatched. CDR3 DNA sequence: TGTGCCAGCAGCCAAGGTCCTATAGCGGGAGGAGATACGCAGTATTTT. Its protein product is CASSQGPIAGGDTQYF.

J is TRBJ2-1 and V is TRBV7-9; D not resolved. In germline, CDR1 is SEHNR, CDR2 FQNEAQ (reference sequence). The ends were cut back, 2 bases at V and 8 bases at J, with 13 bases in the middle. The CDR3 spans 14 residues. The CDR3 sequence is CASSLYLGGDEQFF. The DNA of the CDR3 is TGTGCCAGCAGCTTATATCTCGGTGGGGATGAGCAGTTCTTC.

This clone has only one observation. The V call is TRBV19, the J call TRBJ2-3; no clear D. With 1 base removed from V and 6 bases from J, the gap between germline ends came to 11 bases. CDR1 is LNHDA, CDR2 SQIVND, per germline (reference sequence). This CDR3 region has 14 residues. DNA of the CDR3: TGTGCCAGTAGTATAGCCGGCTACACGGATACGCAGTATTTT. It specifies CASSIAGYTDTQYF.

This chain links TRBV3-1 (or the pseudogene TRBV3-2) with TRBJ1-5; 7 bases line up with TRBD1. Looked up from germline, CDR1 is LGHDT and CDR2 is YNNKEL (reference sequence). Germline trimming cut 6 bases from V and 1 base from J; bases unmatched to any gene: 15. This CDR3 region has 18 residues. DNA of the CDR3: TGTGCCAGCAGGGAGACAGGGAGGATTACGTCGAGCAATCAGCCCCAGCATTTT. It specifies CASRETGRITSSNQPQHF.

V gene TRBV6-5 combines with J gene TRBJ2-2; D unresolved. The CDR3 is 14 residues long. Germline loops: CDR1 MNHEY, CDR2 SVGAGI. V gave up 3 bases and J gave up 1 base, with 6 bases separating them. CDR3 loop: CASSYGRNTGELFF. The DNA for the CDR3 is TGTGCCAGCAGTTATGGGCGGAACACCGGGGAGCTGTTTTTT.

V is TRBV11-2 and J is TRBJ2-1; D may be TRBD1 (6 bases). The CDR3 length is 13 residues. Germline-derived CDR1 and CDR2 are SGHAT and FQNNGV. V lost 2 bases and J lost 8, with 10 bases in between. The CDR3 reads CASSLRNRDEQFF. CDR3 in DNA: TGTGCCAGCAGCTTACGTAACAGGGATGAGCAGTTCTTC.

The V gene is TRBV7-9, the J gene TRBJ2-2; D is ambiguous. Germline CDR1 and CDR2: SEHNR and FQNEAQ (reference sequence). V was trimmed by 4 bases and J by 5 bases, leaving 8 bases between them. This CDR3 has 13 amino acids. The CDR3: CASSSSRTGELFF. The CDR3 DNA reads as TGTGCCAGCAGCTCTTCGAGGACCGGGGAGCTGTTTTTT.

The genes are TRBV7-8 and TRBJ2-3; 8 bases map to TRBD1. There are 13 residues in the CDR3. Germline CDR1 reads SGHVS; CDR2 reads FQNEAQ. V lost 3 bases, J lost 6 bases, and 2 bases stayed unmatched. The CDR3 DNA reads TGTGCCAGCAGCTTGACAGGGGTGGATACGCAGTATTTT. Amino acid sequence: CASSLTGVDTQYF.

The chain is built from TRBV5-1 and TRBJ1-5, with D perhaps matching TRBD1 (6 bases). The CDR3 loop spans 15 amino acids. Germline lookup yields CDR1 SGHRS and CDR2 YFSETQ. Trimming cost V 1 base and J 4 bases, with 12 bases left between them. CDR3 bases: TGCGCCAGCAGCTTGACCGGGGGGCTAAATCAGCCCCAGCATTTT. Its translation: CASSLTGGLNQPQHF.

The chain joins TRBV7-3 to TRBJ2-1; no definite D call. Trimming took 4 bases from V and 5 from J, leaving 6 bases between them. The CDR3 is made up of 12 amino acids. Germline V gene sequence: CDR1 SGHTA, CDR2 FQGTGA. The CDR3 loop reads CASSSENNEQFF. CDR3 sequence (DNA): TGTGCCAGCAGCTCTGAGAACAATGAGCAGTTCTTC.

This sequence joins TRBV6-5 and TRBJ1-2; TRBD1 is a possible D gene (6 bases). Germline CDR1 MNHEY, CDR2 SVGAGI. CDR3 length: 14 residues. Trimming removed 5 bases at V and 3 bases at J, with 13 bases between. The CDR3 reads CASSKQGVHYGYTF. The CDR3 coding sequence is TGTGCCAGCAGTAAACAGGGTGTCCACTATGGCTACACCTTC.

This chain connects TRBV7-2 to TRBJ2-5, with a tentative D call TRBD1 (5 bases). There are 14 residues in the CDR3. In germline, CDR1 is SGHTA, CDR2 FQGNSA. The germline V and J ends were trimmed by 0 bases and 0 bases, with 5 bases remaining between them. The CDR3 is CASSLAGDQETQYF. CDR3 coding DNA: TGTGCCAGCAGCTTAGCAGGGGACCAAGAGACCCAGTACTTC.

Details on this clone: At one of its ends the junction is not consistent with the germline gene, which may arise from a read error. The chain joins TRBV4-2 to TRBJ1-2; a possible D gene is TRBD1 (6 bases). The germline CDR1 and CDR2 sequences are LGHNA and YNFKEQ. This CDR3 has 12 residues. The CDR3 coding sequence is TGTGCCAGCAGCCAAGAGGGGGCCCCTGAAGCCTTC. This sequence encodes CASSQEGAPEAF.

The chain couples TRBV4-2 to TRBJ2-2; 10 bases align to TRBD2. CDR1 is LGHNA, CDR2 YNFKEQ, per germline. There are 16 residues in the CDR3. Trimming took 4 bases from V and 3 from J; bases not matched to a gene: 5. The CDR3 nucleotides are TGTGCCAGCAGCCGAACCAGCGGGAGGGACACCGGGGAGCTGTTTTTT. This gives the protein CASSRTSGRDTGELFF.